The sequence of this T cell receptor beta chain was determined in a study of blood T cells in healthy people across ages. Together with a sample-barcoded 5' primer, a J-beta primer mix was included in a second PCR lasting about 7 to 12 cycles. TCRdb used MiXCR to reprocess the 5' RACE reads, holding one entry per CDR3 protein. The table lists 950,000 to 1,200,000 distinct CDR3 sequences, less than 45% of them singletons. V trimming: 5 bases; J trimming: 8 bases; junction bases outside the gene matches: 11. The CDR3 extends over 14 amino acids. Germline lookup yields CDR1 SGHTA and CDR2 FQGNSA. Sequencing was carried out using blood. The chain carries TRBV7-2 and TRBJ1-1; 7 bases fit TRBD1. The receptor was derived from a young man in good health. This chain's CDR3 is CASSRDPGQAEAFF. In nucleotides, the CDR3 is TGTGCCAGCAGCCGAGATCCTGGACAGGCCGAAGCTTTCTTT.